These T cell receptor beta chains were read from a single sample in a study of shared clonotypes between healthy human individuals. Measured with immunoSEQ multiplex PCR; TCRdb has only the in-frame clones, and not every one. This sample has approximately 1,500,000 clones, with over 95% found just once. Sample: naive CD4+ T cells sorted from blood. These receptors all come from a man under 40 in good health. The CDR3 runs from the conserved cysteine through the conserved F or W. Fields, in order: J gene, V gene, clone size, D gene, CDR3 DNA, CDR3 protein. The D gene is left open where the match is weak. Clone size is stated in some rows and not others, as once, few, many or a class when expanded.

TRBJ1-2,TRBV5-4,-,-,TGTGCCAGCAGCGGACCGGACAGAGCTAACTATGGCTACACCTTC,CASSGPDRANYGYTF
TRBJ2-7,TRBV11-3,-,-,TGTGCCAGCAGCTTAGGAGGGTCTTACGAGCAGTACTTC,CASSLGGSYEQYF
TRBJ2-7,TRBV29-1,-,-,TGCAGCGTTGGAGGCAGGGCAACTGACGAGCAGTACTTC,CSVGGRATDEQYF
TRBJ2-3,TRBV28,once,TRBD1,TGTGCCAGCAGGAAGGGACAGGGTCGAACAGATACGCAGTATTTT,CASRKGQGRTDTQYF
TRBJ1-5,TRBV5-1,-,TRBD1,TGCGCCAGCAGCTTGGCAGGGGGCAGTCAGCCCCAGCATTTT,CASSLAGGSQPQHF
TRBJ2-7,TRBV6-1,once,-,TGTGCCAGCACCGTCGGTCTAGCGCGCGAGCAGTACTTC,CASTVGLAREQYF
TRBJ2-5,TRBV5-1,-,TRBD1,TGCGCCAGCAGCTTGAGACAGGGCGTTGGGGAGACCCAGTACTTC,CASSLRQGVGETQYF
TRBJ1-2,TRBV6-1,-,-,TGTGCCAGCAGTGAACAGGGCTTTGGCTACACCTTC,CASSEQGFGYTF
TRBJ2-7,TRBV15,-,TRBD1,TGTGCCACCAGCGCAGAAAACAGGGGGAATTCCTACGAGCAGTACTTC,CATSAENRGNSYEQYF
TRBJ2-1,TRBV15,-,-,TGTGCCACCAGCCGTATAACTCGACCCGGGACATCCGACAATGAGCAGTTCTTC,CATSRITRPGTSDNEQFF
TRBJ2-3,TRBV7-6,-,-,TGTGCCAGCAGCTTAGGGGTAGCCGAAGATACGCAGTATTTT,CASSLGVAEDTQYF
TRBJ2-7,TRBV15,-,-,TGTGCCACCAGCAGAGCAGGGAACGACTACGAGCAGTACTTC,CATSRAGNDYEQYF
TRBJ2-2,TRBV7-8,once,TRBD1,TGTGCCAGCAGCTTGGGGACAGGGAGGTCCGGGGAGCTGTTTTTT,CASSLGTGRSGELFF
TRBJ2-1,TRBV18,-,TRBD2,TGTGCCAGCTCACCACTCAGTGCTAGCGGTGGCAATGAGCAGTTCTTC,CASSPLSASGGNEQFF
TRBJ1-5,TRBV19,-,TRBD1,TGTGCCAGTAGCCCGGGACAGACCGGCAATCAGCCCCAGCATTTT,CASSPGQTGNQPQHF
TRBJ1-2,TRBV19,-,-,TGTGCCAGTAGTATCGACCGGGCCGGGAACTATGGCTACACCTTC,CASSIDRAGNYGYTF
TRBJ2-2,TRBV19,once,-,TGTGCCAGTAGTACCTATAGGGGATCGGGCGACACCGGGGAGCTGTTTTTT,CASSTYRGSGDTGELFF
TRBJ1-1,TRBV5-1,-,TRBD1,TGCGCCAGCAGCACGGGACAGGGGGCTCCCTACACTGAAGCTTTCTTT,CASSTGQGAPYTEAFF
TRBJ1-2,TRBV9,-,-,TGTGCCAGCAGCGTAGCTATGAATTCCTATGGCTACACCTTC,CASSVAMNSYGYTF
TRBJ2-5,TRBV5-5,-,-,TGTGCCAGCAGCTTGCGACGGAACCAAGAGACCCAGTACTTC,CASSLRRNQETQYF
TRBJ1-2,TRBV5-4,-,-,TGTGCCAGCAGCTCCAACAGGAGGCTCTATGGCTACACCTTC,CASSSNRRLYGYTF
TRBJ2-1,TRBV19,-,TRBD2,TGTGCCAGTAGTAGCGTTAGGGCGGGGAGGGGCAATGAGCAGTTCTTC,CASSSVRAGRGNEQFF
TRBJ2-7,TRBV28,-,TRBD1,TGTGCCAGCAGCTCATTAGGCAGGGGGCTGTACTTC,CASSSLGRGLYF
TRBJ2-3,TRBV7-6,-,-,TGTGCCAGCAGCTTAGGGTCTAGCGGCACAGATACGCAGTATTTT,CASSLGSSGTDTQYF
TRBJ2-7,TRBV28,-,TRBD2,TGTGCCAGCAGTACGGGACTAGCGGGACTCCTCGCCTACGAGCAGTACTTC,CASSTGLAGLLAYEQYF
TRBJ2-2,TRBV5-1,-,-,TGCGCCAGCAGCTTTAAGGGGCCCGGGGAGCTGTTTTTT,CASSFKGPGELFF
TRBJ2-5,TRBV5-4,once,TRBD1,TGTGCCAGCCGGAGGACAGGGGGTCTTCAGGAGACCCAGTACTTC,CASRRTGGLQETQYF
TRBJ1-1,TRBV7-9,-,-,TGTGCCAGCAAAAAGGAGGGGATGAACACTGAAGCTTTCTTT,CASKKEGMNTEAFF
TRBJ1-5,TRBV20-1,-,-,TGCAGTGCTAGAGGAGATCAGCCCCAGCATTTT,CSARGDQPQHF
TRBJ1-2,TRBV21-1,-,-,TGTGCCAGCAGCTCGGGGCCTTACAGGGGGCGCGGCTATGGCTACACCTTC,CASSSGPYRGRGYGYTF
TRBJ2-3,TRBV11-2,-,-,TGTGCCAGCAGTTTCGGGCCGCGGGATACGCAGTATTTT,CASSFGPRDTQYF
TRBJ1-2,TRBV4-1,-,TRBD1,TGCGCCAGCAGCCAAGCTCAGGGGGCCTATGGCTACACCTTC,CASSQAQGAYGYTF
TRBJ2-1,TRBV28,-,TRBD2,TGTGCCAGCAGCCTGACTAGCGGGAGAACGGATGAGCAGTTCTTC,CASSLTSGRTDEQFF
TRBJ2-3,TRBV5-1,-,TRBD1,TGCGCCAGCAGCTTAGGGACAGTCGCAGATACGCAGTATTTT,CASSLGTVADTQYF
TRBJ2-3,TRBV30,-,TRBD2,TGTGCCTGGAGTTATGATCTAGCGGCCATTCATACGCAGTATTTT,CAWSYDLAAIHTQYF
TRBJ2-2,TRBV20-1,-,-,TGCAGTGTTAGGTTCGCCGGGGAGCTGTTTTTT,CSVRFAGELFF